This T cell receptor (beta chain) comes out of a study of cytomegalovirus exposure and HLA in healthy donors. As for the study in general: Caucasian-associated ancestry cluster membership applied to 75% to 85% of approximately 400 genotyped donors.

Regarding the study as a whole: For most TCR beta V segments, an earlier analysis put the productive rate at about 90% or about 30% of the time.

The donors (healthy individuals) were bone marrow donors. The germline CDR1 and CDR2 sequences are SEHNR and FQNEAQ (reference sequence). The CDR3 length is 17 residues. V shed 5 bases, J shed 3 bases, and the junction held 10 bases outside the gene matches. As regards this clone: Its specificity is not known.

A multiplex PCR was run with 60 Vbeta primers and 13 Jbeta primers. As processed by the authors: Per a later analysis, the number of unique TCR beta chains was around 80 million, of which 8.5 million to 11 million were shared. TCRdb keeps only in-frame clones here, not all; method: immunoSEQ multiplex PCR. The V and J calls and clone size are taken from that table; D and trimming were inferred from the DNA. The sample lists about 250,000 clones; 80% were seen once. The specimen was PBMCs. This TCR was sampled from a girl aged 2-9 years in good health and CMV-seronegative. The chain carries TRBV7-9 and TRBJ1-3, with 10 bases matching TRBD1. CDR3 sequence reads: CASSPPTGTGVGNTIYF. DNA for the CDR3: TGTGCCAGCAGCCCGCCCACCGGGACAGGGGTTGGAAACACCATATATTTT.